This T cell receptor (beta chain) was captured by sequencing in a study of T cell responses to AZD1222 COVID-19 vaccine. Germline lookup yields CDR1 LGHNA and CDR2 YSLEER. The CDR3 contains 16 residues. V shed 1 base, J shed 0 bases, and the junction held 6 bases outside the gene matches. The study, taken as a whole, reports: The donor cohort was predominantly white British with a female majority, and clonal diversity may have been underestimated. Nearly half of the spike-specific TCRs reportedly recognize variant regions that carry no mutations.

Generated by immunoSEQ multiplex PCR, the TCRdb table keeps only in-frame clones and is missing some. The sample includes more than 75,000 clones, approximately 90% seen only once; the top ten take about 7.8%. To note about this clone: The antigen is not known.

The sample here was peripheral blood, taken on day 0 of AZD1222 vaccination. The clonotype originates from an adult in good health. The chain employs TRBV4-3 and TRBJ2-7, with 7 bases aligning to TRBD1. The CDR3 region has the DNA TGCGCCAGCAGCCAAGGACAGGGCTTAAGCTCCTACGAGCAGTACTTC. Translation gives CASSQGQGLSSYEQYF.